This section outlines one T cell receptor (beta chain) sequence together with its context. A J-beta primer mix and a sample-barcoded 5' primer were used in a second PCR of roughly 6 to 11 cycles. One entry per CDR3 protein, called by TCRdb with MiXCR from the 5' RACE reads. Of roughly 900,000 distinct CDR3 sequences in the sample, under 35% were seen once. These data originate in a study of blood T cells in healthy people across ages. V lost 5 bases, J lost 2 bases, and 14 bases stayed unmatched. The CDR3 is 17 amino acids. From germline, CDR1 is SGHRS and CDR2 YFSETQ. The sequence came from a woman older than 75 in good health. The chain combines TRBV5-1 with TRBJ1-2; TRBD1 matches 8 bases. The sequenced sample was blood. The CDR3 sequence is CASRPTDWTGPNYGYTF. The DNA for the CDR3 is TGCGCCAGCAGACCGACGGATTGGACAGGGCCGAACTATGGCTACACCTTC.